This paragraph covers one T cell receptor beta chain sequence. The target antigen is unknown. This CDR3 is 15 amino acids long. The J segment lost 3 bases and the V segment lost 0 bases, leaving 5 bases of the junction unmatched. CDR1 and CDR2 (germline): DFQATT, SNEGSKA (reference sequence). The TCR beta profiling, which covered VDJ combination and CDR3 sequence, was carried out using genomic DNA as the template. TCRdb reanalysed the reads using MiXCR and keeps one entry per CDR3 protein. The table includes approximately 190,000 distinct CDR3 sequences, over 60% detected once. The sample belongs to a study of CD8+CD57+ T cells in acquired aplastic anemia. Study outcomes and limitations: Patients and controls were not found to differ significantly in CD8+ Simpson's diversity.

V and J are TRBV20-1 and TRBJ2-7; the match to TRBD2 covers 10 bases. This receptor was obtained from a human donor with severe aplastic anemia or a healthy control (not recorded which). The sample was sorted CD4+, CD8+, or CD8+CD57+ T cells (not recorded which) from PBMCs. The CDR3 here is CSAREVSGGFYEQYF. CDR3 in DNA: TGCAGTGCTAGAGAGGTTAGCGGGGGGTTCTACGAGCAGTACTTC.